This TCR beta chain emerged from a study of cytomegalovirus exposure and HLA in healthy donors. Whole-study context: Of the donors genotyped, several hundred in all, over 80% fell in the Caucasian-associated ancestry cluster.

PCR used 60 Vbeta primers and 13 Jbeta primers. The assay was immunoSEQ multiplex PCR, and TCRdb's table has in-frame clones only and misses some. The data hold fewer than 180,000 clones, with around 74% observed a single time. Worth noting for this clone: Antigen unknown.

Study observations and caveats: Trimming of TCR beta V- and J-genes showed a link, identified in a later analysis, to a missense DCLRE1C variant.

Donors sampled were nominally healthy, though unrecorded immune exposures were likely. Germline V lookup: CDR1 GTSNPN, CDR2 SVGIG (reference sequence). CDR3 length equals 11 residues. Trimming removed 7 bases at V and 5 bases at J, with 8 bases between. The gene calls are TRBV30 and TRBJ2-2, with D perhaps matching TRBD1 (6 bases). The specimen sequenced was PBMCs. The TCR sequence derives from a man aged 45-60 years in good health and CMV-seropositive. CDR3 sequence reads: CAYGQTGELFF. The CDR3 DNA is TGTGCCTACGGACAGACCGGGGAGCTGTTTTTT.